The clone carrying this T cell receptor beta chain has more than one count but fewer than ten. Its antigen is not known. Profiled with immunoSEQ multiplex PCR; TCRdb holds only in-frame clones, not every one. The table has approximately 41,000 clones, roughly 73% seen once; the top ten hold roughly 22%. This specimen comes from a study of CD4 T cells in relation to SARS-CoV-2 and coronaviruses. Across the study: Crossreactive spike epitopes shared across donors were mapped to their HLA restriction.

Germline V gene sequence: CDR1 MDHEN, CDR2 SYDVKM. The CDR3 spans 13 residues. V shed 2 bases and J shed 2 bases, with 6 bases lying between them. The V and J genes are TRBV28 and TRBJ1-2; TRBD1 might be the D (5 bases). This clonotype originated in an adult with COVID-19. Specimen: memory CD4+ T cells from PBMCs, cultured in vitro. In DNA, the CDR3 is TGTGCCAGCAGTTTAGCAGGGAACTATGGCTACACCTTC. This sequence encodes CASSLAGNYGYTF.